This TCR beta chain originates from a study of regulatory T cells in long-lasting Graves disease (TCRdb year 2021). In the study overall: Persistent Graves' disease was defined as antithyroid drug treatment for over 5 years with persistently positive TSH receptor autoantibodies. This study used TCR sequencing and RNA sequencing of peripheral blood to compare persistent Graves' disease patients against newly diagnosed Graves' disease patients. Persistent Graves' disease patients in the clinical cohort had taken antithyroid drugs for roughly ten years on average. The study was registered as a clinical trial and conducted in China. A total of around 35 samples were covered by TCR sequencing, comprising around 13 persistent and 20 or so newly diagnosed Graves' disease patients. Beyond this particular receptor, the publication reports: Persistent Graves' disease patients showed lower TCR Shannon entropy and fewer highly expanded clones than newly diagnosed patients, suggesting clonal expansion. Because the primary lesion, thyroid tissue, could not be accessed, the study looked at peripheral blood alone. Sequencing and analysis were restricted to the TCR beta chain. The authors acknowledged the small sample size as a limitation that may reduce accuracy. Patients with persistent disease shared more public clonotypes (roughly 2,900) than newly diagnosed patients did (about 1,000).

Receptor libraries were prepared by multiplex PCR. Sequenced on an Illumina HiSeq 4000. iRepertoire HTBI primers and Arm-PCR amplification of CDR3 regions were used to construct TCR beta libraries. Gel purification was performed on PCR products prior to sequencing. Per the source publication's procedure: Gene usage analysis of CDR3 amino acid clonotypes used the approximately 56 TRBV and around 14 TRBJ segments found across samples. COPE and FqMerger were used to merge filtered high-quality paired reads into contigs. BLAST was used to align contigs to IMGT TRBV, TRBD and TRBJ reference genes, with CDR3 defined following IMGT. Highly expanded clones were defined as clonotypes with a frequency above 0.1%. Shannon entropy was used to measure repertoire diversity, and the Gini coefficient was used to measure V-J evenness. Public clonotypes were defined as clonotypes shared by more than one individual. The public sequencing data were trimmed at Q25 with fastp and processed into clonotypes with MiXCR by TCRdb, which kept only in-frame beta chains. Rows with one shared CDR3 protein collapse into an entry with the most common genes and DNA. TCRdb's processing, not the authors', yielded these V and J calls. For this sample there are a few hundred thousand distinct CDR3 sequences; roughly 24% appear just once. The leading ten clones occupy around 30% of the sample.

As for this clonotype: The antigen it recognizes is unknown. Base qualities are not at hand, and no much larger clone is one base apart.

The sample's time point label is to be understood as: persistent/refractory GD, antithyroid drugs over 5 years with positive TRAb. For both TCR sequencing and RNA sequencing, RNA was extracted from PBMCs using TRIzol. Graves' disease was diagnosed according to American Thyroid Association guidelines. The patients came from an endocrinology department in Xi'an, China. Each patient gave 9 to 10 milliliters of peripheral blood, collected in an EDTA anticoagulant tube. Ficoll Paque Plus density gradient separation was used to isolate PBMCs, and no additional T cell sorting was done. An Agilent 2100 Bioanalyzer and agarose gel were used to assess RNA quality, and a NanoDrop 2000 was used to measure RNA concentration. The source of this sequence is a woman aged 40 to 50 with Graves disease. Donor details come from another sample of the same person, matched by shared clones. The source was peripheral blood mononuclear cells (PBMCs), collected when the disease was refractory, from a patient treated with antithyroid drugs.

The encoded CDR3 is CASSQPTSRGNEQYF. In nucleotides, the sequence is TGCGCCAGCAGCCAACCTACCTCCAGGGGGAACGAGCAGTACTTC. The chain is encoded by TRBV4-1 joined to TRBJ2-7; 7 bases in the middle match TRBD1. The CDR3 spans 15 residues, from the cysteine through the phenylalanine. Kept here is only the CDR3 DNA, which spans 45 bases and is read in frame from base 1. Looking up the germline V gene yields CDR1 MGHRA and CDR2 YSYEKL. Trimming leaves V shorter by 2 bases and J shorter by 5 bases, with the junction holding 9 bases beyond the gene matches.